This note documents a single T cell receptor (beta chain) sequence. TCR libraries were built in bulk with a published protocol and specific TCR primers. A single record per CDR3 protein comes from TCRdb applying MiXCR to the PCR reads. The sample has under 65,000 distinct CDR3 sequences; less than 25% are singletons. This entry comes from a study of molecular identifiers for immune sequencing clone quantification. Sorting captured naive CD8 T cells as CD8+CD4-CCR7+CD45RA+. The ends lost 3 bases at V and 3 bases at J; junction bases unmatched: 4. CDR3 length equals 14 residues. Per the germline V gene, CDR1 is SGHAT and CDR2 is FQNNGV.

Source material: naive CD8+ T cells from blood, with Jurkat cell RNA spiked in. Stated subset: FACS-sorted CD8+CD4-CCR7+CD45RA+ naive T cells. The rearrangement links TRBV11-2 to TRBJ2-7, with 8 nucleotides matching TRBD1. The TCR originated in a human donor in good health. Some libraries in this study had Jurkat cell RNA spiked in. The CDR3 nucleotides are TGTGCCAGCAGCTTCGAGGACAGGGTCTACGAGCAGTACTTC. Amino acids: CASSFEDRVYEQYF.